This T cell receptor (beta chain) was sequenced for a study of vaccination effects on CD4 cells after COVID-19. General study points: Clones from infection and from vaccination both contracted markedly late after vaccination.

Within the ViraFEST assay, antigen-specific CD4+ T cells underwent expansion with viral peptide pools prior to sequencing. At the end of approximately 10 days of culture, CD4+ T cells were isolated. PCR confirmed that the person was infected with SARS-CoV-2 between March and December 2020. The CDR3 spans 15 residues. The ends were cut back, 2 bases at V and 8 bases at J, with 14 bases in the middle. Germline values: CDR1 SGHNT, CDR2 YYREEE (reference sequence). Repertoires were generated with immunoSEQ multiplex PCR, while TCRdb's copy carries only in-frame clones and drops some. The sample comprises about 45,000 clones, approximately 77% of which are singletons, and around 28% rests with the top ten. As for this clone: Its matching antigen is unknown.

The sample consisted of CD4+ T cells from PBMCs cultured with a peptide pool, taken before COVID-19 vaccination. The rearrangement links TRBV5-4 to TRBJ1-6, with TRBD1 as a possible D gene (5 bases). This TCR was sampled from a human donor who had a prior SARS-CoV-2 infection. The CDR3 bases are TGTGCCAGCAGCTTCGACAGTCTCGGGGATTCACCCCTCCACTTT. Amino acid sequence: CASSFDSLGDSPLHF. Together with reference TRBV5-4 and TRBJ1-6, the CDR3 gives the full variable domain: ETGVTQSPTHLIKTRGQQVTLRCSSQSGHNTVSWYQQALGQGPQFIFQYYREEENGRGNFPPRFSGLQFPNYSSELNVNALELDDSALYLCASSFDSLGDSPLHFGNGTRLTVT.